This T cell receptor beta chain was captured in a study of blood T cell repertoires in COVID-19. Study-wide context: Whether acute or convalescent, the COVID-19 samples came from the United States, Italy and Spain. PBMCs, B-cell-depleted T cells, or T cells provided the cDNA or gDNA that made up the material.

The CDR3 runs to 13 residues. V was clipped by 2 bases and J by 4 bases, with 6 bases between them. Per the germline V gene, CDR1 is ENHRY and CDR2 is SYGVKD. Seattle patients were enrolled while actively infected and followed longitudinally. Authors' analysis steps: Amplification with reference gene primers provided the estimates of nucleated cell counts. Clones were sequenced by immunoSEQ multiplex PCR, and TCRdb holds only the in-frame ones, with some missing. V and J calls and clone size follow that table, whereas D and trimming were derived from the DNA. This table has 180,000 or so clones, roughly 81% appearing once.

Sequenced input: peripheral blood. This clonotype was sampled from a woman of 80 years or more with COVID-19, enrolled during active disease. The V and J genes are TRBV10-3 and TRBJ1-3, with unresolved D. CDR3 sequence: CAISEGQGNTIYF. The CDR3 nucleotides read TGTGCCATCAGTGAGGGCCAGGGAAACACCATATATTTT.